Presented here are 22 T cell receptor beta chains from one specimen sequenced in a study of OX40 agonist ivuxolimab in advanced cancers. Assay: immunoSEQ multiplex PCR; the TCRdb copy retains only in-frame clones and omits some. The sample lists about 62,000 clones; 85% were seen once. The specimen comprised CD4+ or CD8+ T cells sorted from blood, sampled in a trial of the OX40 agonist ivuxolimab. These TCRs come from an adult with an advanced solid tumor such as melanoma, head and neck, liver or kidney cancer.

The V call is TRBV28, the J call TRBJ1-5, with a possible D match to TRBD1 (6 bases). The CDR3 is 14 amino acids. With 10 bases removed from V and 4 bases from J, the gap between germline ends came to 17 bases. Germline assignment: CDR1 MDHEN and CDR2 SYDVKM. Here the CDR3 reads CATWTASENQPQHF. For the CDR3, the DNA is TGTGCCACCTGGACAGCAAGTGAGAATCAGCCCCAGCATTTT.

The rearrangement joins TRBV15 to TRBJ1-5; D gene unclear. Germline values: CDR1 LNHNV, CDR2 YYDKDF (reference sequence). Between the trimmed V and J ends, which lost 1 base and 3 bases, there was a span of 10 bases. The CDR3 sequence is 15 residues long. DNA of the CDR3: TGTGCCACCAGCAGAGGCGGACGGATCAATCAGCCCCAGCATTTT. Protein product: CATSRGGRINQPQHF.

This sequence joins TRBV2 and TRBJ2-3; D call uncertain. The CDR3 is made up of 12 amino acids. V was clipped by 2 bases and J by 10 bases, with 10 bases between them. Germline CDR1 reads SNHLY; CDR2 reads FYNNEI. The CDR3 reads CASSEQLVAQYF. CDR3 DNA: TGTGCCAGCAGTGAACAGTTGGTTGCGCAGTATTTT.

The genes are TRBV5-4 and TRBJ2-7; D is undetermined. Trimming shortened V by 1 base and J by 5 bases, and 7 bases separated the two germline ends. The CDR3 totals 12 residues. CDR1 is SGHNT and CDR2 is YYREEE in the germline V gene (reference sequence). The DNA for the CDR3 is TGTGCCAGCAGCTTGAAGGGTGACGAGCAGTACTTC. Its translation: CASSLKGDEQYF.

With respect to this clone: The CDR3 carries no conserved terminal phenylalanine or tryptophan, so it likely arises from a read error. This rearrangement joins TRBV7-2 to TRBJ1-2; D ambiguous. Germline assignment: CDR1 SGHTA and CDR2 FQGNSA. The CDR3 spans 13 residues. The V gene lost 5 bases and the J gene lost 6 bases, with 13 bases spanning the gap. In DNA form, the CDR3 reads TGTGCCAGCAGCCCCCCGACTGGGAATGGCTACACCGTC. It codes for CASSPPTGNGYTV.

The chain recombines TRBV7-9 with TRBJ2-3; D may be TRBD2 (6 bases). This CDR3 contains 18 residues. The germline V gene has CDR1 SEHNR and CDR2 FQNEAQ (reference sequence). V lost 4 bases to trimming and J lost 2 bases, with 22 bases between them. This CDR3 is CASSSPRSRGGYTDTQYF. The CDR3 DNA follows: TGTGCCAGCAGCTCTCCCCGGTCACGTGGGGGGTACACAGATACGCAGTATTTT.

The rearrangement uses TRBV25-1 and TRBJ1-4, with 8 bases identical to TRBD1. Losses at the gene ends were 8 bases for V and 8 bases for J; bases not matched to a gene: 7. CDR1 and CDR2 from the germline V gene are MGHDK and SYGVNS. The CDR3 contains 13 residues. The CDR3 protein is CASRGQGSEKLFF. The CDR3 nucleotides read TGTGCCAGCCGCGGACAGGGCAGCGAAAAACTGTTTTTT.

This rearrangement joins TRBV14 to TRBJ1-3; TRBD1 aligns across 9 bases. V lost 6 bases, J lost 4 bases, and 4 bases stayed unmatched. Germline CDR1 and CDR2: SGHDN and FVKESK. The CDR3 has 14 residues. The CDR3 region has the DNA TGTGCCAGCAGGCCCGGGACAGGGGGAAACACCATATATTTT. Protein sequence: CASRPGTGGNTIYF.

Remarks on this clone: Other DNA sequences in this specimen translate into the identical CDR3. The DNA for the CDR3 is TGTGCCAGCAGCCAAACCCGACTCGACACCGGGGAGCTGTTTTTT. It is translated as CASSQTRLDTGELFF. The rearrangement joins TRBV16 to TRBJ2-2; D unresolved. The CDR3 has 15 residues. Per germline, CDR1 KGHSY and CDR2 FQNENV. Trimming pared 2 bases from V and 3 bases from J, leaving 10 bases between.

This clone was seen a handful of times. The CDR3 region has the DNA TGTGCCAGTAGCAGGACAGCCGATAATTCACCCCTCCACTTT. Translating it yields CASSRTADNSPLHF. The V and J genes are TRBV19 and TRBJ1-6; possible D gene TRBD1, 6 bases. Deletions cut 6 bases from V and 5 bases from J, with 11 bases between. The germline CDR1 and CDR2 sequences are LNHDA and SQIVND (reference sequence). This CDR3 region has 14 residues.

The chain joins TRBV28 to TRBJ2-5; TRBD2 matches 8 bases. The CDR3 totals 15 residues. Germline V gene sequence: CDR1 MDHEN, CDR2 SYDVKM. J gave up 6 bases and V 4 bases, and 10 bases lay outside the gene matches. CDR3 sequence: CASSSEAGGAKTQYF. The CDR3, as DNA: TGTGCCAGCAGTTCCGAGGCGGGGGGCGCGAAGACCCAGTACTTC.

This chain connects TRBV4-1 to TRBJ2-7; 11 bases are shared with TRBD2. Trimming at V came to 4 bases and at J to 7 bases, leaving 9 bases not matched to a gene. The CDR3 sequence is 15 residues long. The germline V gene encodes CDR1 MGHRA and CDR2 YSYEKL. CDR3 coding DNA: TGCGCCAGCAGCCTAATCGAGGGACTAGCGGAAGAGCAGTACTTC. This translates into CASSLIEGLAEEQYF.

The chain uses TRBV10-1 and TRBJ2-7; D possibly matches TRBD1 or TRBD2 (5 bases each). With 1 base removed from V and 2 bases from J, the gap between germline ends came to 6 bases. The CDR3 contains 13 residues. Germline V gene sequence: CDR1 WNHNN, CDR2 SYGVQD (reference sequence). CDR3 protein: CASSELGAYEQYF. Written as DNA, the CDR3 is TGCGCCAGCAGTGAGTTGGGGGCCTACGAGCAGTACTTC.

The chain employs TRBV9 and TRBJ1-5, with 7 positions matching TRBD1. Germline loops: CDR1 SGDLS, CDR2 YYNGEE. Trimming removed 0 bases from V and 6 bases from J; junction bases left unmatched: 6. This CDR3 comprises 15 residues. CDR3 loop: CASSVGRGQGQPQHF. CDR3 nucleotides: TGTGCCAGCAGCGTAGGGAGGGGGCAGGGTCAGCCCCAGCATTTT.

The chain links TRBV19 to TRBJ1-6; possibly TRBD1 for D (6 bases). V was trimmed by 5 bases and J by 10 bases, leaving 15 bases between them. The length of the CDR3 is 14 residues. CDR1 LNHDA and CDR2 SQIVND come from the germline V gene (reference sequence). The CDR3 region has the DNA TGTGCCAGTAGTGTACAGGGAGGGGCATCACCCCTCCACTTT. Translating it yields CASSVQGGASPLHF.

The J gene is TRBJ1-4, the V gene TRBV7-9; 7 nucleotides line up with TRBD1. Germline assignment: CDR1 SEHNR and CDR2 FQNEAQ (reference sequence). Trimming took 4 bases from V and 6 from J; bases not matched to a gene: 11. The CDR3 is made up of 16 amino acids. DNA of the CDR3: TGTGCCAGCAGCTCAATAGGGGGCGCATCGGATGAAAAACTGTTTTTT. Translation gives CASSSIGGASDEKLFF.

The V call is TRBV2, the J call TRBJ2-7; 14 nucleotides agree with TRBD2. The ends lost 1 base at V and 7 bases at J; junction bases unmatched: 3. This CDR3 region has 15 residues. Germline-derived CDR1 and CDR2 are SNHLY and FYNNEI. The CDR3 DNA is TGTGCCAGCAGTGAAGTGACTAGCGGGAGGGGTGAGCAGTACTTC. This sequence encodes CASSEVTSGRGEQYF.

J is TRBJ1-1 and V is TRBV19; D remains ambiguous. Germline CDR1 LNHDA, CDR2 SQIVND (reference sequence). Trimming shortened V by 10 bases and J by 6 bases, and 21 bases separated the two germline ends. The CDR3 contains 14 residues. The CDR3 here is CAKSIRQRDPEAFF. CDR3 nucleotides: TGTGCCAAAAGTATCCGGCAGCGAGACCCTGAAGCTTTCTTT.

The CDR3 DNA follows: TGCAGCGTTGATGGTGTGGCCGGCTACTCGGAGACAGATACGCAGTATTTT. This gives the protein CSVDGVAGYSETDTQYF. The gene calls are TRBV29-1 and TRBJ2-3; D gene unclear. Germline V lookup: CDR1 SQVTM, CDR2 ANQGSEA. The CDR3 covers 17 residues. Deletions cut 3 bases from V and 3 bases from J, with 22 bases between.

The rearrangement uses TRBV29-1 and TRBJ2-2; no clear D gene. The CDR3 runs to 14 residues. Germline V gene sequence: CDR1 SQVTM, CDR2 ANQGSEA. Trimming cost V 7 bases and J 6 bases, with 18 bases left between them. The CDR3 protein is CSASDLRTAGELFF. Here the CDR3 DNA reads TGCAGCGCCTCGGACCTAAGGACCGCCGGGGAGCTGTTTTTT.

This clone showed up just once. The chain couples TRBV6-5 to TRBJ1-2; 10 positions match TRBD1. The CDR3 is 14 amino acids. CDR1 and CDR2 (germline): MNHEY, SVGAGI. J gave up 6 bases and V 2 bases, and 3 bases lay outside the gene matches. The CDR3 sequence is CASSYPGTGDGYTF. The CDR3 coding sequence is TGTGCCAGCAGTTACCCCGGGACAGGGGATGGCTACACCTTC.

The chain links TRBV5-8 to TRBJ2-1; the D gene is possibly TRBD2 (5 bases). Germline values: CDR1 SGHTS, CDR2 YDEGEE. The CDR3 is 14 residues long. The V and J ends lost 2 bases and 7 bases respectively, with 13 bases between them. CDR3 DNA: TGTGCCAGCAGCTTTTCCCCACTAGTAAATGAGCAGTTCTTC. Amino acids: CASSFSPLVNEQFF.